This T cell receptor (beta chain) was identified during a study of shared clonotypes between healthy human individuals. At the level of the study: Contributing individuals were a couple of females and a few males aged 18 to 49. Donors had three CD4 naive, three CD4 memory, two CD8 naive and one CD8 memory plate apiece.

Trimming left V 6 bases short and J 2 bases short, with 20 bases between. CDR1 is ENHRY and CDR2 is SYGVKD in the germline V gene. The CDR3 has 16 residues. Several immunoSEQ 96-well plates shared each subset's DNA, each plate a replicate. The method was immunoSEQ multiplex PCR; TCRdb's version includes in-frame clones alone and lacks a portion of them. The sample has some 2,100,000 clones; around 95% are singletons. The specimen was naive CD4+ T cells sorted from blood. Subset described: CD45RA+ positively selected. This receptor was obtained from a man aged 18 to 35 in good health. The chain links TRBV10-3 to TRBJ2-7, with D tentatively TRBD1 or TRBD2 (6 bases each). The CDR3 reads CAIRARNGGPTYEQYF. Here the CDR3 DNA reads TGTGCCATCAGAGCTCGGAATGGGGGGCCAACCTACGAGCAGTACTTC.